The rows below give T cell receptor beta chains drawn from one sample of a study of blood T cell repertoires in COVID-19. Clones were sequenced by immunoSEQ multiplex PCR, and TCRdb holds only the in-frame ones, with some missing. The repertoire has around 200,000 clones, around four fifths of them found once; the top ten carry 15% to 20%. Sequenced material: peripheral blood. These receptors came from an elderly woman with active or convalescent COVID-19. Both conserved end residues are part of each CDR3. A D gene is named only where the DNA matches it firmly. Clone sizes are given selectively: once, few, many, or a class where the clone is expanded.

abundance	v_gene	j_gene	d_gene	CDR3nt	CDR3aa
-	TRBV2	TRBJ2-7	TRBD2	TGTGCCAGCAGTGAACTAGCGGGGGCCCCCTACGAGCAGTACTTC	CASSELAGAPYEQYF
-	TRBV5-1	TRBJ2-7	TRBD1	TGCGCCAGCAGCCAGGGACAGGGGAGGGAATACGAGCAGTACTTC	CASSQGQGREYEQYF
-	TRBV5-1	TRBJ2-1	TRBD2	TGCGCCAGCAGCTTCGCCCGACTAGCGGGGGGCTCCAATGAGCAGTTCTTC	CASSFARLAGGSNEQFF
-	TRBV2	TRBJ2-7	TRBD2	TGTGCTGCCGGGACTAGCGGAGAGGAGTACTTC	CAAGTSGEEYF
-	TRBV19	TRBJ2-5	TRBD2	TGTGCCACCACCCCTAGCGGGGGATTAGGGACCCAGTACTTC	CATTPSGGLGTQYF
-	TRBV28	TRBJ1-5	-	TGTGCCAGCAGTTTATTCGGGGGGTTTAGCAATCAGCCCCAGCATTTT	CASSLFGGFSNQPQHF
-	TRBV30	TRBJ2-2	-	TGTGCCTGGAGTATCCGGGACTACACCGGGGAGCTGTTTTTT	CAWSIRDYTGELFF
-	TRBV15	TRBJ2-1	-	TGTGCCACCAGCAGAGTCCTGGAAGCAGGGAATGAGCAGTTCTTC	CATSRVLEAGNEQFF
once	TRBV11-3	TRBJ2-7	-	TGTGCCAGCAGGGAGAGTTCCTACGAGCAGTACTTC	CASRESSYEQYF
-	TRBV5-1	TRBJ2-1	-	TGCGCCAGCAGCTTGGCGACAAGCAATGAGCAGTTCTTC	CASSLATSNEQFF
once	TRBV30	TRBJ1-3	TRBD1	TGTGCCTGGAGTCCCGATTCGACAGGGGGATCGGGAAACACCATATATTTT	CAWSPDSTGGSGNTIYF
once	TRBV6-2/TRBV6-3	TRBJ2-2	TRBD2	TGTGCCAGCAGTTACTCGACTAGCGGAAGGGGTTACACCGGGGAGCTGTTTTTT	CASSYSTSGRGYTGELFF
-	TRBV5-1	TRBJ1-2	-	TGCGCCAGCAGCTTTGCCAGGTCTGGCTATGGCTACACCTTC	CASSFARSGYGYTF
-	TRBV19	TRBJ2-1	TRBD2	TGTGCCAGTAACTCCGGGACTACCGTTTCCTACAATGAGCAGTTCTTC	CASNSGTTVSYNEQFF
-	TRBV18	TRBJ2-7	-	TGTGCCAGCTCACCACCCAATACAGGTATAGAACAGTACTTC	CASSPPNTGIEQYF
-	TRBV6-2/TRBV6-3	TRBJ1-6	-	TGTGCCAGCAGTTACCCCGACAGATATAATTCACCCCTCCACTTT	CASSYPDRYNSPLHF